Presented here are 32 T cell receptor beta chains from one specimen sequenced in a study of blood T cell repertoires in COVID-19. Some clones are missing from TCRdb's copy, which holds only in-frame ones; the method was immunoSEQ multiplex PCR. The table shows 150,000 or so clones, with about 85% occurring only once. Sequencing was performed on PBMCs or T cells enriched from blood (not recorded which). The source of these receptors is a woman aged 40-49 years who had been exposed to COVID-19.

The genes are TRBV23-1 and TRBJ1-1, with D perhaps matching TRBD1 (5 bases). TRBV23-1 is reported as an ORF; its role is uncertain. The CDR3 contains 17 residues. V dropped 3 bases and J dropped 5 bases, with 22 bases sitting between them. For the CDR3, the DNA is TGCGCCAGCAGTCATCTCGAGTGGGGGATTGGGGGGACTGAAGCTTTCTTT. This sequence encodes CASSHLEWGIGGTEAFF.

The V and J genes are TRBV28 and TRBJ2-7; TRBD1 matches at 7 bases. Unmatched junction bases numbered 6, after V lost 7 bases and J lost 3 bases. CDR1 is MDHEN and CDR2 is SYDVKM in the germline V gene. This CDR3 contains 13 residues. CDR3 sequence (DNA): TGTGCCAGCACCTCGCCAGGGGGCTACGAGCAGTACTTC. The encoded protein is CASTSPGGYEQYF.

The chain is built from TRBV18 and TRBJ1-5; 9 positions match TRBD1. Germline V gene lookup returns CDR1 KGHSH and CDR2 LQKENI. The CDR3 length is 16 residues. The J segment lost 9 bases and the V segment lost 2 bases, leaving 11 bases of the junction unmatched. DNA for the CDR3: TGTGCCAGCTCACCAACGAGGGGACAGGGTGGAGTGCCCCAGCATTTT. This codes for CASSPTRGQGGVPQHF.

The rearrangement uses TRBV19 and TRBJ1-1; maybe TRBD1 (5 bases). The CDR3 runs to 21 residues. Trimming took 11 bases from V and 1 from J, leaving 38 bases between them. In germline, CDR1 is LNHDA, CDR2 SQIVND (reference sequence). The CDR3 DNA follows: TGTGCCGTCATGATATTGGTTGCGACAGACTCCACCGGGCGGGAGAACACTGAAGCTTTCTTT. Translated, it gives CAVMILVATDSTGRENTEAFF.

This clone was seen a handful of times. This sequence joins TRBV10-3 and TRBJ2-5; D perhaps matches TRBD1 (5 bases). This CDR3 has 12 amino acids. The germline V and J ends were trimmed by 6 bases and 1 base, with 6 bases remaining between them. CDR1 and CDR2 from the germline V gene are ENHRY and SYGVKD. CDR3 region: CAISQGQETQYF. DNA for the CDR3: TGTGCCATCAGCCAGGGCCAAGAGACCCAGTACTTC.

This chain's CDR3 is CASSLYGTGDHEQYF. Here the CDR3 DNA reads TGTGCCAGCAGCCTGTACGGGACAGGGGATCACGAGCAGTACTTC. The chain is built from TRBV5-5 and TRBJ2-7, with 10 bases fitting TRBD1. The V gene's germline CDR1 is SGHKS and CDR2 YYEKEE (reference sequence). The CDR3 is 15 residues long. Unmatched junction bases numbered 9, after V lost 4 bases and J lost 5 bases.

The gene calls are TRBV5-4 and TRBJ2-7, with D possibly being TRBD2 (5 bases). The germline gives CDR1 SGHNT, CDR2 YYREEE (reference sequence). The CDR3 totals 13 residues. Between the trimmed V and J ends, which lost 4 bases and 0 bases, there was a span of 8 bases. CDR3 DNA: TGTGCCAGCAGCATCCGGGACTCCTACGAGCAGTACTTC. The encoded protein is CASSIRDSYEQYF.

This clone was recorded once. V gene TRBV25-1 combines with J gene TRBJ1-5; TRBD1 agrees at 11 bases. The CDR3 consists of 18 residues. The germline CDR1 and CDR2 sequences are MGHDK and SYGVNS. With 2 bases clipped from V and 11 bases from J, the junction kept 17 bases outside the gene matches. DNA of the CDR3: TGTGCCAGCAGTGAAGATTGGAAGGGGACAGGGGGAGGTCGGTCCCAGCATTTT. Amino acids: CASSEDWKGTGGGRSQHF.

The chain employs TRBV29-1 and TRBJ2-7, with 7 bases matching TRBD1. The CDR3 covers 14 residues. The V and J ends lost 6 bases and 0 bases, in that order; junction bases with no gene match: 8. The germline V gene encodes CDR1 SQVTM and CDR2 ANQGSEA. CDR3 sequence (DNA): TGCAGCGTAGGGACAGACTTAGGCTCCTACGAGCAGTACTTC. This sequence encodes CSVGTDLGSYEQYF.

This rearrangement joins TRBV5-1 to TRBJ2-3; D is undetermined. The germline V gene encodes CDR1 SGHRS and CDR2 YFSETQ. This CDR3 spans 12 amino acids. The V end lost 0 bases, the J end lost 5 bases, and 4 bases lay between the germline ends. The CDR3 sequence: CASSLGEDTQYF. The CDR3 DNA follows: TGCGCCAGCAGCTTGGGAGAAGATACGCAGTATTTT.

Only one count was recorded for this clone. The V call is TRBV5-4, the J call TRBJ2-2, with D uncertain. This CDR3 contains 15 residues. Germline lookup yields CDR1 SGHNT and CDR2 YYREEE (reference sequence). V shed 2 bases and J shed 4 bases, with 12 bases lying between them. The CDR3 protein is CASSFGGGGTGELFF. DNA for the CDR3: TGTGCCAGCAGCTTTGGTGGTGGCGGCACCGGGGAGCTGTTTTTT.

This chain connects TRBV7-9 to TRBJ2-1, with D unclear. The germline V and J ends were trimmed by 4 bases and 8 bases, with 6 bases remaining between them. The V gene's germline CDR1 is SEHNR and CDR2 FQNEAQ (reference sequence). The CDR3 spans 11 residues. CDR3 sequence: CASSSSDEQFF. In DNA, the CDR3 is TGTGCCAGCAGCTCGAGCGATGAGCAGTTCTTC.

CDR3 loop: CASSPSGGRGYGYTF. In nucleotides, the CDR3 is TGTGCCAGCAGCCCGTCGGGGGGGCGCGGATATGGCTACACCTTC. The chain recombines TRBV7-2 with TRBJ1-2; TRBD1 might be the D (6 bases). Trimming stripped 5 bases from V and 5 bases from J, with 18 bases between. The germline V gene has CDR1 SGHTA and CDR2 FQGNSA. The CDR3 extends over 15 amino acids.

In nucleotides, the CDR3 is TGTGCCAGCAGCGCACAGGGCTACGAGCAGTACTTC. Translation gives CASSAQGYEQYF. The V call is TRBV11-3, the J call TRBJ2-7, with D maybe TRBD1 (6 bases). CDR1 and CDR2 from the germline V gene are SGHNT and YENEEA. The CDR3 is made up of 12 amino acids. Trimming shortened V by 5 bases and J by 3 bases, and 8 bases separated the two germline ends.

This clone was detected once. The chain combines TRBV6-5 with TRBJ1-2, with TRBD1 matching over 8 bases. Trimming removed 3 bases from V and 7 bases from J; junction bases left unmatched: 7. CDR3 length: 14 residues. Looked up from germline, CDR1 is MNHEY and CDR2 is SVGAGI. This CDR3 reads CASSYLRGLGGYTF. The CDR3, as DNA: TGTGCCAGCAGTTATCTCAGGGGGCTGGGTGGCTACACCTTC.

The CDR3 protein is CASNDRLNNEQFF. The CDR3 nucleotides read TGTGCCAGTAACGACAGATTGAACAATGAGCAGTTCTTC. The chain combines TRBV19 with TRBJ2-1; possible D gene TRBD1, 5 bases. The germline V gene has CDR1 LNHDA and CDR2 SQIVND (reference sequence). With 7 bases removed from V and 5 bases from J, the gap between germline ends came to 12 bases. The CDR3 length is 13 residues.

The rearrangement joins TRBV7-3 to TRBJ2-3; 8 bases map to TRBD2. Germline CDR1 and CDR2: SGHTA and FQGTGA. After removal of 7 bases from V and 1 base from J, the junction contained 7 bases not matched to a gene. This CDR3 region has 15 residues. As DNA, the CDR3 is TGTGCCAGCACTCCAAGCGGGGGCGGCACAGATACGCAGTATTTT. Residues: CASTPSGGGTDTQYF.

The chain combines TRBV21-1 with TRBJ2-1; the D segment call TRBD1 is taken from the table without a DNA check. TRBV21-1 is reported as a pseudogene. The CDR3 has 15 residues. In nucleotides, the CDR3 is TGTGCCAGCAGCAAAGACAGGGTAACGTACAATGAGCAGTTCTTC. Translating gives CASSKDRVTYNEQFF.

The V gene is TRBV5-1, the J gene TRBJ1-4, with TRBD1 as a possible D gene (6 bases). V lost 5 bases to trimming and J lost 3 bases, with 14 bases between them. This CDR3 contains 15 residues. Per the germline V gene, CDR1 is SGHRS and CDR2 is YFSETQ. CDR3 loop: CASSPSGEANEKLFF. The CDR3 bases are TGCGCCAGCAGTCCCTCAGGGGAAGCTAATGAAAAACTGTTTTTT.

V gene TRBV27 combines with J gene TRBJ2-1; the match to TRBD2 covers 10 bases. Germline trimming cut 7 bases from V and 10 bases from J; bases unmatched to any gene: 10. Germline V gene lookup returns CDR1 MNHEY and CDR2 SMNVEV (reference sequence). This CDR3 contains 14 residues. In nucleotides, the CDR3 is TGTGCCAGCATGAGCGGGGGGGCTGCTGGCGAGCAGTTCTTC. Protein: CASMSGGAAGEQFF.

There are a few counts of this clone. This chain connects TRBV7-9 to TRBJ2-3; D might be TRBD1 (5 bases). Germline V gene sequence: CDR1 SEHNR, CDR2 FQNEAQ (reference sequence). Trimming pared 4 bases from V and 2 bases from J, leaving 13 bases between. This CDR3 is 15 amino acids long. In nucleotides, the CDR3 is TGTGCCAGCAGCTCAAGGGTCAGGGACACAGATACGCAGTATTTT. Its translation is CASSSRVRDTDTQYF.

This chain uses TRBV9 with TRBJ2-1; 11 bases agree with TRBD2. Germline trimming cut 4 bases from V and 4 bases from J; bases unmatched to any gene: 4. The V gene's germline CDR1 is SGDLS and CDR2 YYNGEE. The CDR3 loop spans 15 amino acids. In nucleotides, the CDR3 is TGTGCCAGCAGCCCTGGGACTAGCGGTTACAATGAGCAGTTCTTC. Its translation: CASSPGTSGYNEQFF. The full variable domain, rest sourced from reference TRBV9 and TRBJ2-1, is DSGVTQTPKHLITATGQRVTLRCSPRSGDLSVYWYQQSLDQGLQFLIQYYNGEERAKGNILERFSAQQFPDLHSELNLSSLELGDSALYFCASSPGTSGYNEQFFGPGTRLTVL.

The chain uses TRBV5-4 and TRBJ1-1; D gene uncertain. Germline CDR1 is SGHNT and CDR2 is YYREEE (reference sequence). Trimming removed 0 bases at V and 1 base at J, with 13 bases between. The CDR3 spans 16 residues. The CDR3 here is CASSLGHPQRNTEAFF. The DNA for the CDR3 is TGTGCCAGCAGCTTGGGACATCCTCAGAGGAACACTGAAGCTTTCTTT.

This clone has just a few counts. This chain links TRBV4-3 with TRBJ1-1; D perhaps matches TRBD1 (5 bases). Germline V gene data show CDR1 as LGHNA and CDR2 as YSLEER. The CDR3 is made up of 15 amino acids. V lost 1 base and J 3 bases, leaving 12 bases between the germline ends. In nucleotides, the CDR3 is TGCGCCAGCAGCCAAGCGTTCGACAGTTACACTGAAGCTTTCTTT. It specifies CASSQAFDSYTEAFF.

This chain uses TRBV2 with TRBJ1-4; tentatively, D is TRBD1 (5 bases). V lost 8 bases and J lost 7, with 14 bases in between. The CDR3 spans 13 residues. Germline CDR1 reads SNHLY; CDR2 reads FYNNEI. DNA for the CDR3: TGTGCCAGCTCCCAGGGTGCGCGTGAAAAACTGTTTTTT. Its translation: CASSQGAREKLFF.

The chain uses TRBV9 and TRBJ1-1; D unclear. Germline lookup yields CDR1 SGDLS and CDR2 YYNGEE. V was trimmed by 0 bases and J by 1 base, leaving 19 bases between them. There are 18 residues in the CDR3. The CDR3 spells CASSVAGASRLANTEAFF. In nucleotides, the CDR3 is TGTGCCAGCAGCGTAGCTGGTGCCTCGCGGTTGGCGAACACTGAAGCTTTCTTT.

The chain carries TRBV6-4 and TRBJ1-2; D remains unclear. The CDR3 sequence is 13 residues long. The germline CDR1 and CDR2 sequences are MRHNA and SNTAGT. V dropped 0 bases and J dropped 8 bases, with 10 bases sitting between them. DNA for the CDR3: TGTGCCAGCAGTGACTCTGAGAGGAGGGGCTACACCTTC. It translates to CASSDSERRGYTF.

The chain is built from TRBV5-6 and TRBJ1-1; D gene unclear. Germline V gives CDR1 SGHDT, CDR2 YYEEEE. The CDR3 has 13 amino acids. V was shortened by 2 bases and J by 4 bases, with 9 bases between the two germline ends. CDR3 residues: CASSFTAATEAFF. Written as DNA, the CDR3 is TGTGCCAGCAGCTTTACGGCGGCCACTGAAGCTTTCTTT.

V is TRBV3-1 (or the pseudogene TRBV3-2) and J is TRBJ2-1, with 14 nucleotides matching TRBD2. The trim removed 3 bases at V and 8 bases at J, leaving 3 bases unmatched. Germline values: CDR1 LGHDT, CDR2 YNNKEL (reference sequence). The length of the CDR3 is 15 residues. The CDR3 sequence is CASSQTSGGAYEQFF. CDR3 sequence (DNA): TGTGCCAGCAGCCAGACTAGCGGGGGGGCCTATGAGCAGTTCTTC.

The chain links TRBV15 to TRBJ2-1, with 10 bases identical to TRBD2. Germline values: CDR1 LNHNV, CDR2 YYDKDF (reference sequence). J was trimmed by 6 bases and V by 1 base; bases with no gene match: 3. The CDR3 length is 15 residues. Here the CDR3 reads CATSRASGSTNEQFF. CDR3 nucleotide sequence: TGTGCCACCAGCAGAGCTAGCGGGAGTACCAATGAGCAGTTCTTC.

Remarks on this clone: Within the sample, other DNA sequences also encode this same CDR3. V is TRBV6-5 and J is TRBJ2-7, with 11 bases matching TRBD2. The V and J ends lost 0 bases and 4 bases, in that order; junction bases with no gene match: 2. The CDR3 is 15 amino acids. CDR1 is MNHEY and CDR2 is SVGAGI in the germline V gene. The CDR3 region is CASSYSGTSGYEQYF. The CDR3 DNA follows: TGTGCCAGCAGTTACTCAGGGACTAGCGGTTACGAGCAGTACTTC.

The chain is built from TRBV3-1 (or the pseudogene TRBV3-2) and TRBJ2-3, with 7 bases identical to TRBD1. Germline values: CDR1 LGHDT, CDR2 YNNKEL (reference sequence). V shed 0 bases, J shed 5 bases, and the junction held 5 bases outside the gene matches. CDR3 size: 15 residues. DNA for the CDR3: TGTGCCAGCAGCCAAGAGTGGGGACAGATAGATACGCAGTATTTT. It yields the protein CASSQEWGQIDTQYF.